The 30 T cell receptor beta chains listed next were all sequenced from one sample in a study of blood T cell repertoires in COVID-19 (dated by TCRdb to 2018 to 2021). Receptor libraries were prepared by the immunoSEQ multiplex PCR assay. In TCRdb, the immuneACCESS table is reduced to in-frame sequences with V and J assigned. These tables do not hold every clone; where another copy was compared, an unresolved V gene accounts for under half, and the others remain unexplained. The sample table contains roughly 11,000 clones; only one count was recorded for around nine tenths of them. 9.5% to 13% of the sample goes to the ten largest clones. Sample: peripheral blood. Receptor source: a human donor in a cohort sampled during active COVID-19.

The CDR3 DNA sequence: TGTGCCAGCATGGCAGGGAATACGCAGTATTTT. Residues: CASMAGNTQYF. The V and J genes are TRBV2 and TRBJ2-3; a possible D gene is TRBD1 (5 bases). This CDR3 region has 11 residues. Trimming cost V 7 bases and J 7 bases, with 9 bases left between them. The germline CDR1 and CDR2 sequences are SNHLY and FYNNEI.

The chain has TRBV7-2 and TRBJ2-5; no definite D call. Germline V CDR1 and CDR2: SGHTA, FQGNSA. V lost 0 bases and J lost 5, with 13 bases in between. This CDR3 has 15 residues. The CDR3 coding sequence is TGTGCCAGCAGCTTAGCAGCAGCTAGTCGGGAGACCCAGTACTTC. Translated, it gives CASSLAAASRETQYF.

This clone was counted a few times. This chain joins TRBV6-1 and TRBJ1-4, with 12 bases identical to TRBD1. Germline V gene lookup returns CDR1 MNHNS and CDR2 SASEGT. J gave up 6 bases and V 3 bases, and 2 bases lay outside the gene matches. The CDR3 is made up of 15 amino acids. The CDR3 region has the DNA TGTGCCAGCAGTGATGGGACAGGGGGCTATGAAAAACTGTTTTTT. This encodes CASSDGTGGYEKLFF.

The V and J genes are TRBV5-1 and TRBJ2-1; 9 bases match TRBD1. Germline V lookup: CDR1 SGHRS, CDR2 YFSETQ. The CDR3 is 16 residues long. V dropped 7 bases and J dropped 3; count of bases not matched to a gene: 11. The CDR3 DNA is TGCGCCAGCTTCACCGCGGGACAGGGTAACTACAATGAGCAGTTCTTC. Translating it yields CASFTAGQGNYNEQFF.

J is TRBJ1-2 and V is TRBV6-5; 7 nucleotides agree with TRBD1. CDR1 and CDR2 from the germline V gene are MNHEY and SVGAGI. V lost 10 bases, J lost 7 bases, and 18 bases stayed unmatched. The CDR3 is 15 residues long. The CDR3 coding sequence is TGTGCCACCGAGGCAGGGGGAGTAAGCATCTCTGGCTACACCTTC. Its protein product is CATEAGGVSISGYTF.

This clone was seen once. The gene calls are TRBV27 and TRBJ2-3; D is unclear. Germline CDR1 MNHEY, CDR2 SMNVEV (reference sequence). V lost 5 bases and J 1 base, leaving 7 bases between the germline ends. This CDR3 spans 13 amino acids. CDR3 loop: CASSPERTDTQYF. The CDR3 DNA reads TGTGCCAGCAGTCCCGAGCGCACAGATACGCAGTATTTT.

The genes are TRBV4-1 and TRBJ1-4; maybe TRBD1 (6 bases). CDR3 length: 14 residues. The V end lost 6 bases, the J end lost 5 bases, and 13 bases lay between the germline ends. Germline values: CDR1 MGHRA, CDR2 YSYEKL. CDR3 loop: CASSPGAENEKLFF. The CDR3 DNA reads TGCGCCAGCAGTCCAGGGGCAGAAAATGAAAAACTGTTTTTT.

CDR3 loop: CASRGQAEAFF. The DNA of the CDR3 is TGTGCCAGCAGGGGACAAGCTGAAGCTTTCTTT. The chain links TRBV6-6 to TRBJ1-1; perhaps TRBD1 as D (6 bases). In germline, CDR1 is MNHNY, CDR2 SVGAGI (reference sequence). Trimming left V 6 bases short and J 6 bases short, with 8 bases between. CDR3 length equals 11 residues.

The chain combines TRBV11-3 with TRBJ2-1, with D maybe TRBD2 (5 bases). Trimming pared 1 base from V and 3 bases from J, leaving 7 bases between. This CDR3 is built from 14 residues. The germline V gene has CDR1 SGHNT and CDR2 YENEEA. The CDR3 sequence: CASSLAGDYNEQFF. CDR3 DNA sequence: TGTGCCAGCAGCTTAGCCGGGGACTACAATGAGCAGTTCTTC.

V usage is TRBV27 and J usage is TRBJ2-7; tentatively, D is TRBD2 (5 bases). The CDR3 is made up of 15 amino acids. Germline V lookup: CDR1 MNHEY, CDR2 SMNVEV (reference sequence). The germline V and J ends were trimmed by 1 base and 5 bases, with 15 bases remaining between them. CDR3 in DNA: TGTGCCAGCAGTTTATACGGGATCGCCAGGAACGAGCAGTACTTC. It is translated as CASSLYGIARNEQYF.

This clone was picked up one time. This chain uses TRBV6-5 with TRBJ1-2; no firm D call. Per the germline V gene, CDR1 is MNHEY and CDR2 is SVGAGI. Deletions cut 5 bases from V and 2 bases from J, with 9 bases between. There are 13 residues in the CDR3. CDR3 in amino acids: CASSPLQNYGYTF. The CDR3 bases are TGTGCCAGCAGTCCCCTGCAGAACTATGGCTACACCTTC.

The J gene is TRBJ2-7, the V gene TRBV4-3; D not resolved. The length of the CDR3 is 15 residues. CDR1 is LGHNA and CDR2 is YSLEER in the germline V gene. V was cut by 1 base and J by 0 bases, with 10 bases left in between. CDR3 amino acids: CASSQAHRYSYEQYF. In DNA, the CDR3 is TGCGCCAGCAGCCAAGCCCACAGATACTCCTACGAGCAGTACTTC.

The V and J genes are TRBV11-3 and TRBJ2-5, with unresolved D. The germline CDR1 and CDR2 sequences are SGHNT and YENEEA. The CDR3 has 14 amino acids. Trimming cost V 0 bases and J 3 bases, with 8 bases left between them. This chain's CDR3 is CASSLEGLEETQYF. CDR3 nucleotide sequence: TGTGCCAGCAGCTTAGAGGGCCTCGAAGAGACCCAGTACTTC.

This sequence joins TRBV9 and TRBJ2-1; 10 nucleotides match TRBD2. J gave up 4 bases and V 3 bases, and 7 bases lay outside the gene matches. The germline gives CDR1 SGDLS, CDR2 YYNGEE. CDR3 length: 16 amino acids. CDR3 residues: CASSAGSGGRYNEQFF. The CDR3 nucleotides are TGTGCCAGCAGCGCTGGTAGCGGGGGGAGATACAATGAGCAGTTCTTC.

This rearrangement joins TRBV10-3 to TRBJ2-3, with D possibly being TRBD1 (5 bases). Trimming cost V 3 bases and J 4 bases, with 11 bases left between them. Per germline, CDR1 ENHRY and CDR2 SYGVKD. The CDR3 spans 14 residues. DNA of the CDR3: TGTGCCATCAGTGAACCAGGGCATGCAGATACGCAGTATTTT. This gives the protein CAISEPGHADTQYF.

The DNA for the CDR3 is TGTGCCACCAGTGAGTACGGGGGGGCGAAGACCCAGTACTTC. Encoded protein: CATSEYGGAKTQYF. The chain is built from TRBV24-1 and TRBJ2-5; TRBD2 matches at 8 bases. Losses at the gene ends were 4 bases for V and 6 bases for J; bases not matched to a gene: 6. This CDR3 has 14 amino acids. The germline gives CDR1 KGHDR, CDR2 SFDVKD.

CDR3: CASRYSRGGSYNEQFF. In DNA form, the CDR3 reads TGTGCCAGCAGGTATAGTCGGGGGGGGTCATACAATGAGCAGTTCTTC. The J gene is TRBJ2-1, the V gene TRBV6-7; 8 positions agree with TRBD2. TRBV6-7 is an ORF for which the function is uncertain. This CDR3 comprises 16 residues. Trimming took 6 bases from V and 4 from J; bases not matched to a gene: 11.

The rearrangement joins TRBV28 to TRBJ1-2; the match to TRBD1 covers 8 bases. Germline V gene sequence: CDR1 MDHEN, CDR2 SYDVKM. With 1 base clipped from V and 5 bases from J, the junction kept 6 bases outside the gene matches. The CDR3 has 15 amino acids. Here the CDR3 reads CASSLYQGAQYGYTF. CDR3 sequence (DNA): TGTGCCAGCAGTTTATATCAGGGGGCGCAATATGGCTACACCTTC.

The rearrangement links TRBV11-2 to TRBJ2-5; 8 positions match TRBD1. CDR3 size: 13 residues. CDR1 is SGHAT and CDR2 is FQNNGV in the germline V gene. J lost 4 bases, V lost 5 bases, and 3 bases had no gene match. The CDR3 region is CASSRTGRETQYF. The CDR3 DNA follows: TGTGCCAGCAGCCGGACAGGGAGAGAGACCCAGTACTTC.

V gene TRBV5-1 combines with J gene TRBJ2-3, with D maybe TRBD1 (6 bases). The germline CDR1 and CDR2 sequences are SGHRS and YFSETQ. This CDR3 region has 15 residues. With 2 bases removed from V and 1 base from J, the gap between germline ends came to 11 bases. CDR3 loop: CASSLDRPGTDTQYF. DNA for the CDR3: TGCGCCAGCAGCTTAGACAGGCCTGGCACAGATACGCAGTATTTT.

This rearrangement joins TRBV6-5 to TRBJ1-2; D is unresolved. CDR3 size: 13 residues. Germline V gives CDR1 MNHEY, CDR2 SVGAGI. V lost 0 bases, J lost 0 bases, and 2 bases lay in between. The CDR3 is CASSYSTNYGYTF. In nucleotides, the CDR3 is TGTGCCAGCAGTTACTCCACTAACTATGGCTACACCTTC.

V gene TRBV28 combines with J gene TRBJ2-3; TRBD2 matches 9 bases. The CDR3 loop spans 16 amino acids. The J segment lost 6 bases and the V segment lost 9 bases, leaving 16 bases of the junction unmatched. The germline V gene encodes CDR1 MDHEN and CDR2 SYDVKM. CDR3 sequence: CASNSLWRGGPDTQYF. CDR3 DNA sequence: TGTGCCAGTAACTCCTTGTGGCGGGGGGGTCCTGATACGCAGTATTTT.

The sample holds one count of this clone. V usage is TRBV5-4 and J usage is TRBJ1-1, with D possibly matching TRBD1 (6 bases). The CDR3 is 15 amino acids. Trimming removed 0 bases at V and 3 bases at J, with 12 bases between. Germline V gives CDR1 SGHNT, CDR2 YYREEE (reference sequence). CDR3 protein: CASSLVQGVYTEAFF. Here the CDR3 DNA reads TGTGCCAGCAGCTTGGTACAGGGAGTTTACACTGAAGCTTTCTTT.

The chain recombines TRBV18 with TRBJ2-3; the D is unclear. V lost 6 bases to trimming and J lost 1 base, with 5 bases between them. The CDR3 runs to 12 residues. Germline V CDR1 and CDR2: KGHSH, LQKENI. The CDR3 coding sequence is TGTGCCAGCTCCCCCGGCACAGATACGCAGTATTTT. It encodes CASSPGTDTQYF.

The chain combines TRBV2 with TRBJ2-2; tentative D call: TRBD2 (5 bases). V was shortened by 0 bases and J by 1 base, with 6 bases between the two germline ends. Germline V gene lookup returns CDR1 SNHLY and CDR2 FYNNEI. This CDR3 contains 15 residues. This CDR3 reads CASSEAGRNTGELFF. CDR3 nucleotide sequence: TGTGCCAGCAGTGAAGCGGGGAGGAACACCGGGGAGCTGTTTTTT. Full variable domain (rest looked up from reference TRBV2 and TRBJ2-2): EPEVTQTPSHQVTQMGQEVILRCVPISNHLYFYWYRQILGQKVEFLVSFYNNEISEKSEIFDDQFSVERPDGSNFTLKIRSTKLEDSAMYFCASSEAGRNTGELFFGEGSRLTVL.

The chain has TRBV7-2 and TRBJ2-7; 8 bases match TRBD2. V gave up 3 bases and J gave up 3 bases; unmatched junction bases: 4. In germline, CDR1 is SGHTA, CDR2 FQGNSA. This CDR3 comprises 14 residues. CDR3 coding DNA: TGTGCCAGCAGCTTTGGCGGGGGGAACTACGAGCAGTACTTC. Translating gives CASSFGGGNYEQYF.

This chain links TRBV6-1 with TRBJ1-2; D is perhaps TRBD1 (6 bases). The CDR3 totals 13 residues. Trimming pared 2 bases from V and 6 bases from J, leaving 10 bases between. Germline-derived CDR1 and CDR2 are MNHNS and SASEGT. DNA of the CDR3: TGTGCCAGCAGTGAATTCAGGGGTGATGGCTACACCTTC. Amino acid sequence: CASSEFRGDGYTF.

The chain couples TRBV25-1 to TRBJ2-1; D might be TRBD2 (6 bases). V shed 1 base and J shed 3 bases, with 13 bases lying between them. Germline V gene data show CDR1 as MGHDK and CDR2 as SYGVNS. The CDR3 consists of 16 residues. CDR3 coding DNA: TGTGCCAGCAGTGAATTTGGAGGGAAGGTCTACAATGAGCAGTTCTTC. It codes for CASSEFGGKVYNEQFF.

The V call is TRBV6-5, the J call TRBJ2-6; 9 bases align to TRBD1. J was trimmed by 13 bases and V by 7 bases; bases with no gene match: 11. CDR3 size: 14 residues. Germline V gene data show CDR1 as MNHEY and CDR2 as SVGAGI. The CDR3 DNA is TGTGCCAGCACCCCGCTAGGACAGGGGTGGGTCCTGACTTTC. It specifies CASTPLGQGWVLTF.

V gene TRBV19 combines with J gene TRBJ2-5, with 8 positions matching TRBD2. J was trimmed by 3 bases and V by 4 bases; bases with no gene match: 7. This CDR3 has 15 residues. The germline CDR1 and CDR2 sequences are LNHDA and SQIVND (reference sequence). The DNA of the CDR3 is TGTGCCAGTAGTACGGGGGGGGACTACAAAGAGACCCAGTACTTC. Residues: CASSTGGDYKETQYF.